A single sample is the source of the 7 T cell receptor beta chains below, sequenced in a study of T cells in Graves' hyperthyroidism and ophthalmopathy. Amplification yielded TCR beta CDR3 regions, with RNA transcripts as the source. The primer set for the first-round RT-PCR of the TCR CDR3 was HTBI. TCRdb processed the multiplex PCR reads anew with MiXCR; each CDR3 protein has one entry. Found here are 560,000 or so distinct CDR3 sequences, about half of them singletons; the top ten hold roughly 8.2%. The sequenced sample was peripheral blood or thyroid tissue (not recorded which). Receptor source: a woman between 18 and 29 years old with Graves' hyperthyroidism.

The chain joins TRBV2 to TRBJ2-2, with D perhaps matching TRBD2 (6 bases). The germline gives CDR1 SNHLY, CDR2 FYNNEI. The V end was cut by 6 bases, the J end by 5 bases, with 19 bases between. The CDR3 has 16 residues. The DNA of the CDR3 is TGTGCCAGCAGCACGGGGGTATCGCGTAAGACCGGGGAGCTGTTTTTT. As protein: CASSTGVSRKTGELFF.

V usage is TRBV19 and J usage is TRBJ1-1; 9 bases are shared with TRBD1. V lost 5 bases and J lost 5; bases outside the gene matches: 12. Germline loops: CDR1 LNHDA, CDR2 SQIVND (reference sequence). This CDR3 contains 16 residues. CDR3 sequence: CASSSILTGGNTEAFF. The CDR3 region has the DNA TGTGCCAGTAGTTCCATCCTGACAGGGGGGAATACTGAAGCTTTCTTT.

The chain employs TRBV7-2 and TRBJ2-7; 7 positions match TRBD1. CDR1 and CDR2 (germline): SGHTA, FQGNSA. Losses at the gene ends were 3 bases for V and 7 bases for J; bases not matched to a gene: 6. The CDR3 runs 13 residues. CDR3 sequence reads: CASSLDRNNEQYF. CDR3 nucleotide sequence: TGTGCCAGCAGCTTGGACAGGAACAATGAGCAGTACTTC.

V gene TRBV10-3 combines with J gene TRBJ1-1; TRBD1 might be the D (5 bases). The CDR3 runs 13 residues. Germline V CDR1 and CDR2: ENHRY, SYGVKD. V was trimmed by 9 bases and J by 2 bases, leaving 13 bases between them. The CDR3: CAIGPGLNTEAFF. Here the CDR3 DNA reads TGTGCCATAGGACCGGGACTAAACACTGAAGCTTTCTTT.

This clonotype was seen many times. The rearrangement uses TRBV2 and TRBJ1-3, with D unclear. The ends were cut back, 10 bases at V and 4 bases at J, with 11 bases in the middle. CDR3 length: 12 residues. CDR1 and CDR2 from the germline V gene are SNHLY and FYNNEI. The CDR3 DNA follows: TGTGCCAAAGCAGGCGGGGGAAACACCATATATTTT. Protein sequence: CAKAGGGNTIYF.

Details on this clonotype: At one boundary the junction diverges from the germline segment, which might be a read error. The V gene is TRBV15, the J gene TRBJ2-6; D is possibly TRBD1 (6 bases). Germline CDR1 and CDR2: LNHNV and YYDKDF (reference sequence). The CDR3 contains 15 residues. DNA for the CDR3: TGTGCCACCAGTAGAACAGGGCGCTGGGGCCAACGTCCTGACTTC. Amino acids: CATSRTGRWGQRPDF.

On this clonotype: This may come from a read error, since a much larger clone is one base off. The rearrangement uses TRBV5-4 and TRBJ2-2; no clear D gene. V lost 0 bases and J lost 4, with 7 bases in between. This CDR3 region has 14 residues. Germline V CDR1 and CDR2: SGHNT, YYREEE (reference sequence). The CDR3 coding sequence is TGTGCCAGCAGCTTGGCCTTGAGCACCGGGGAGCTGTTTTTT. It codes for CASSLALSTGELFF.